This T cell receptor beta chain stems from a study of CD8+CD57+ T cells in acquired aplastic anemia. On the study more broadly: Each DNA sample taken from sorted CD4+ and CD8+ cells came to around 2.9 ug on average.

CD8+CD57+ cell expansion had been shown by flow cytometry in patients chosen for sequencing. The diagnosis in all patients was severe acquired aplastic anemia. Germline V gene data show CDR1 as MNHEY and CDR2 as SVGEGT. This CDR3 comprises 16 residues. Comment on this clonotype: A junction end diverges from the germline sequence, so it may reflect a read error.

Both TCR beta VDJ combination and CDR3 sequence profiling were carried out. Genomic DNA was the template for this profiling. Each CDR3 protein gets one entry after TCRdb re-called the reads with MiXCR. The sample shows about 160,000 distinct CDR3 sequences, roughly 45% of them seen only once. Input material: sorted CD4+, CD8+, or CD8+CD57+ T cells (not recorded which) from PBMCs. The chain employs TRBV6-2 or TRBV6-3 and TRBJ2-7; no reliable D call. The sequence was obtained from a human donor with aplastic anemia. In DNA form, the CDR3 reads TGTGCCAGCAGTTACTCTTTCGGTCGAGGAAGATACGGGCAGTACTTC. This gives the protein CASSYSFGRGRYGQYF.